A selection of T cell receptor beta chains follows, all from one sample in a study of T-cell reconstitution after alpha-beta-depleted transplantation in children. Using its own MiXCR run on the PCR reads, TCRdb lists one record per CDR3 protein. Among fewer than 350,000 distinct CDR3 sequences listed, nearly 8% were seen once. Sequencing used peripheral blood, obtained 360 days after TCRalphabeta/CD19-depleted stem cell transplant. These receptors were taken from a female patient aged 2 to 10 who had a stem cell transplant for Fanconi anemia, so the T cells may come from the graft donor. The conserved cysteine and the conserved F or W are not part of the CDR3 here.

v_gene	j_gene	CDR3aa
TRBV7-9	TRBJ2-5	ASSLLAGSGRSAQY
TRBV28	TRBJ2-3	ASSNGQGWTDTQY
TRBV20-1	TRBJ2-5	SARVTLRETQY
TRBV12-3/TRBV12-4	TRBJ2-3	ASGIAGGADTQY
TRBV20-1	TRBJ1-5	SASETGGQPQH
TRBV10-3	TRBJ2-3	AISESASGTTDTQY
TRBV27	TRBJ1-2	ASSLGGLGNGYT
TRBV9	TRBJ1-1	ASSPQGQVTEAF
TRBV18	TRBJ2-5	ASSPPGAGFQETQY
TRBV28	TRBJ2-1	ASSPSGAGPYNEQF
TRBV15	TRBJ1-5	ATSRERTGRQPQH
TRBV10-3	TRBJ2-5	AISEGRTQETQY
TRBV6-4	TRBJ2-6	ASSDSAGASGANVLT
TRBV20-1	TRBJ2-3	SAKEGYTQY
TRBV7-2	TRBJ2-1	ASSSPRVKSSYNEQF
TRBV20-1	TRBJ2-1	SAREDRGYNEQF
TRBV12-3/TRBV12-4	TRBJ2-2	ASSLKRTGIVGELF
TRBV6-1	TRBJ1-6	ASSERMSPLH
TRBV3-1	TRBJ2-1	ASTWIGAPHGREQF
TRBV14	TRBJ2-3	ASSQDHQGATDTQY
TRBV10-3	TRBJ2-4	AISEGGGLAKNIQY
TRBV6-2/TRBV6-3	TRBJ2-5	ASSPRVGVGGETQY